Listed here are 26 T cell receptor beta chains from one sample, sequenced in a study of blood T cell repertoires in COVID-19. TCRdb's table, derived via immunoSEQ multiplex PCR, lists solely in-frame clones and lacks some. In the table there are hundreds of thousands of clones, roughly nine tenths of which are singletons. The sequencing sample was made of PBMCs or T cells enriched from blood (not recorded which). These receptors came from a woman in her forties or fifties who had recovered from COVID-19.

The V call is TRBV24-1, the J call TRBJ2-3, with 14 nucleotides matching TRBD2. CDR1 is KGHDR and CDR2 is SFDVKD in the germline V gene. The V segment lost 5 bases and the J segment 2 bases; nucleotides outside the gene matches: 11. CDR3 length: 19 amino acids. The CDR3 region is CATSVGTSGRKGHTDTQYF. DNA of the CDR3: TGTGCCACCAGTGTCGGGACTAGCGGGAGAAAGGGGCACACAGATACGCAGTATTTT.

This clone is a singleton in its sample. The rearrangement joins TRBV6-6 to TRBJ1-6; tentative D call: TRBD1 (6 bases). The CDR3 runs 15 residues. Germline V gene sequence: CDR1 MNHNY, CDR2 SVGAGI (reference sequence). With 6 bases removed from V and 7 bases from J, the gap between germline ends came to 16 bases. The CDR3, as DNA: TGTGCCAGCAGCCTAGCGGGACAAGCAAATTCACCCCTCCACTTT. Translation gives CASSLAGQANSPLHF.

J is TRBJ2-7 and V is TRBV6-1; 7 nucleotides match TRBD2. Germline V gene data show CDR1 as MNHNS and CDR2 as SASEGT. The V segment lost 0 bases and the J segment 4 bases; nucleotides outside the gene matches: 3. The CDR3 spans 14 residues. This CDR3 reads CASSEAGTTYEQYF. The CDR3 coding sequence is TGTGCCAGCAGTGAAGCCGGGACTACGTACGAGCAGTACTTC.

The chain carries TRBV30 and TRBJ1-3, with D unresolved. V was trimmed by 1 base and J by 0 bases, leaving 10 bases between them. Germline lookup yields CDR1 GTSNPN and CDR2 SVGIG (reference sequence). CDR3 size: 15 residues. The CDR3 loop reads CAWSGLLSSGNTIYF. The CDR3 nucleotides read TGTGCCTGGAGTGGACTCCTGAGCTCTGGAAACACCATATATTTT.

This rearrangement joins TRBV28 to TRBJ1-6, with D tentatively TRBD1 (5 bases). The germline V gene has CDR1 MDHEN and CDR2 SYDVKM. The V gene lost 0 bases and the J gene lost 0 bases, with 12 bases spanning the gap. The CDR3 is 18 amino acids. The CDR3: CASSLWGGQSSYNSPLHF. DNA of the CDR3: TGTGCCAGCAGTTTATGGGGCGGACAAAGCTCCTATAATTCACCCCTCCACTTT.

J is TRBJ2-7 and V is TRBV6-2 or TRBV6-3; 14 bases fit TRBD2. The CDR3 consists of 13 residues. The V gene end was trimmed by 6 bases and the J gene end by 10 bases; junction bases not matched to a gene: 5. Germline V gene sequence: CDR1 MNHEY, CDR2 SVGEGT. The CDR3 nucleotides are TGTGCCAGCAGCCTCGGGACTAGCGGGAGACAGTACTTC. This gives the protein CASSLGTSGRQYF.

This chain links TRBV11-2 with TRBJ1-4, with 11 bases identical to TRBD1. V gave up 5 bases and J gave up 6 bases; unmatched junction bases: 5. Germline-derived CDR1 and CDR2 are SGHAT and FQNNGV. This CDR3 is 15 amino acids long. The CDR3 nucleotides are TGTGCCAGCAGCACGGACAGGGGGCGATATGAAAAACTGTTTTTT. It specifies CASSTDRGRYEKLFF.

The V call is TRBV28, the J call TRBJ1-3; D perhaps matches TRBD1 (6 bases). Trimming removed 7 bases at V and 7 bases at J, with 14 bases between. Germline-derived CDR1 and CDR2 are MDHEN and SYDVKM. The CDR3 is 13 residues long. CDR3 DNA: TGTGCCAGCAATCTACAGGGCCGGAACACCATATATTTT. The encoded protein is CASNLQGRNTIYF.

The chain combines TRBV28 with TRBJ2-5; 7 nucleotides agree with TRBD2. Germline assignment: CDR1 MDHEN and CDR2 SYDVKM. V shed 3 bases and J 5 bases; nucleotides not matched to a gene: 6. This CDR3 comprises 14 residues. CDR3 amino acids: CASSFLGGWETQYF. The CDR3 DNA is TGTGCCAGCAGTTTCTTGGGGGGGTGGGAGACCCAGTACTTC.

As concerns this clone: Within the sample, other DNA sequences also encode this same CDR3. V gene TRBV27 combines with J gene TRBJ2-3, with a weak D call TRBD2 (5 bases). The CDR3 loop spans 12 amino acids. Trimming left V 6 bases short and J 3 bases short, with 7 bases between. Germline V lookup: CDR1 MNHEY, CDR2 SMNVEV (reference sequence). The CDR3 here is CASSRGTDTQYF. In nucleotides, the CDR3 is TGTGCCAGCAGCCGGGGAACAGATACGCAGTATTTT.

This chain uses TRBV6-5 with TRBJ2-1; possibly TRBD2 for D (6 bases). Germline lookup yields CDR1 MNHEY and CDR2 SVGAGI. This CDR3 is built from 14 residues. V was shortened by 6 bases and J by 12 bases, with 21 bases between the two germline ends. Written as DNA, the CDR3 is TGTGCCAGCAGACCGGGACTCCTGGCTCTCGGGCAGTTCTTC. Encoded protein: CASRPGLLALGQFF.

This chain connects TRBV29-1 to TRBJ1-3; D call uncertain. CDR3 length equals 12 residues. Trimming removed 3 bases from V and 6 bases from J, with 9 bases in between. Per the germline V gene, CDR1 is SQVTM and CDR2 is ANQGSEA. DNA of the CDR3: TGCAGCGTTGACAGCGCCGAAAACACCATATATTTT. Its translation: CSVDSAENTIYF.

This clone was observed a single time. The gene calls are TRBV27 and TRBJ2-7; D might be TRBD2 (5 bases). Germline CDR1 MNHEY, CDR2 SMNVEV (reference sequence). Trimming took off 3 bases at V and 0 bases at J, with 12 bases between the two ends. This CDR3 region has 15 residues. In nucleotides, the CDR3 is TGTGCCAGCAGTTTTGGGCGTCGGGGCTCCTACGAGCAGTACTTC. This sequence encodes CASSFGRRGSYEQYF.

The sample holds many counts of this clone. This chain links TRBV7-2 with TRBJ2-1; 13 bases agree with TRBD2. V trimming: 3 bases; J trimming: 6 bases; junction bases outside the gene matches: 2. This CDR3 region has 15 residues. Germline V CDR1 and CDR2: SGHTA, FQGNSA. CDR3 protein: CASSFTSGRANEQFF. The CDR3 region has the DNA TGTGCCAGCAGCTTTACTAGCGGGAGGGCCAATGAGCAGTTCTTC.

The chain uses TRBV5-6 and TRBJ1-1; the D gene is possibly TRBD1 (6 bases). The CDR3 totals 11 residues. V was cut by 5 bases and J by 7 bases, with 9 bases left in between. The germline V gene has CDR1 SGHDT and CDR2 YYEEEE. The CDR3 sequence: CASSQDSEAFF. The CDR3 nucleotides are TGTGCCAGCAGTCAGGACAGTGAAGCTTTCTTT.

V gene TRBV28 combines with J gene TRBJ2-5, with D perhaps matching TRBD2 (6 bases). In germline, CDR1 is MDHEN, CDR2 SYDVKM. The CDR3 has 16 amino acids. Trimming removed 4 bases from V and 2 bases from J, with 17 bases in between. In DNA, the CDR3 is TGTGCCAGCAGTTCGCGAGGACGCGGGGCGCAAGAGACCCAGTACTTC. This encodes CASSSRGRGAQETQYF.

The V call is TRBV27, the J call TRBJ2-1; tentatively, D is TRBD1 (5 bases). The V gene lost 5 bases and the J gene lost 3 bases, with 11 bases spanning the gap. Germline V CDR1 and CDR2: MNHEY, SMNVEV (reference sequence). This CDR3 has 14 amino acids. CDR3 DNA: TGTGCCAGCAGTCCAGACAGAAACTACAATGAGCAGTTCTTC. It yields the protein CASSPDRNYNEQFF.

The V and J genes are TRBV7-6 and TRBJ1-6, with D unresolved. Germline V gene lookup returns CDR1 SGHVS and CDR2 FNYEAQ. The CDR3 loop spans 16 amino acids. Trimming took 5 bases from V and 3 from J, leaving 14 bases between them. Written as DNA, the CDR3 is TGTGCCAGCAGCAACGACATGAGGGACTATAATTCACCCCTCCACTTT. It translates to CASSNDMRDYNSPLHF.

The chain uses TRBV15 and TRBJ2-1; the match to TRBD1 covers 7 bases. The V segment lost 4 bases and the J segment 2 bases; nucleotides outside the gene matches: 5. CDR1 and CDR2 (germline): LNHNV, YYDKDF (reference sequence). This CDR3 has 15 amino acids. The CDR3 DNA is TGTGCCACCAGCATAGACAGGGCGGCCTACAATGAGCAGTTCTTC. Protein product: CATSIDRAAYNEQFF.

To note about this clone: This sample also contains other DNA sequences that code for the same CDR3. The chain couples TRBV7-3 to TRBJ1-1; D remains ambiguous. The CDR3 consists of 13 residues. V lost 5 bases to trimming and J lost 3 bases, with 10 bases between them. CDR1 and CDR2 (germline): SGHTA, FQGTGA. The CDR3 bases are TGTGCCAGCAGCCGTCGGACTGACACTGAAGCTTTCTTT. Encoded protein: CASSRRTDTEAFF.

The rearrangement joins TRBV2 to TRBJ2-5; TRBD2 agrees at 7 bases. Germline V lookup: CDR1 SNHLY, CDR2 FYNNEI. The J segment lost 2 bases and the V segment lost 6 bases, leaving 12 bases of the junction unmatched. The CDR3 covers 16 residues. CDR3 sequence (DNA): TGTGCCAGCAGCCGGGCTAGCGGACACCTACAAGAGACCCAGTACTTC. It codes for CASSRASGHLQETQYF.

The chain couples TRBV3-1 (or the pseudogene TRBV3-2) to TRBJ1-4; 10 bases are a match to TRBD1. The CDR3 covers 16 residues. After removal of 3 bases from V and 4 bases from J, the junction contained 5 bases not matched to a gene. Germline V gene lookup returns CDR1 LGHDT and CDR2 YNNKEL (reference sequence). The CDR3 protein is CASSHRQGAVNEKLFF. As DNA, the CDR3 is TGTGCCAGCAGCCACAGACAGGGGGCGGTTAATGAAAAACTGTTTTTT.

This sequence joins TRBV3-1 (or the pseudogene TRBV3-2) and TRBJ1-2, with 10 bases aligning to TRBD1. The CDR3 runs 15 residues. The germline CDR1 and CDR2 sequences are LGHDT and YNNKEL (reference sequence). The trim removed 7 bases at V and 4 bases at J, leaving 9 bases unmatched. CDR3 amino acids: CASTPRDRGSYGYTF. The CDR3 DNA sequence: TGTGCCAGCACCCCGCGGGACAGGGGCAGCTATGGCTACACCTTC.

This rearrangement joins TRBV28 to TRBJ2-7; tentative D call: TRBD1 (5 bases). V lost 7 bases and J lost 3, with 13 bases in between. The CDR3 runs to 13 residues. Germline lookup yields CDR1 MDHEN and CDR2 SYDVKM. CDR3 bases: TGTGCCAGCACCCGGACATTGGGCTACGAGCAGTACTTC. Its translation is CASTRTLGYEQYF. The full variable domain, its missing parts supplied by reference TRBV28 and TRBJ2-7, is DVKVTQSSRYLVKRTGEKVFLECVQDMDHENMFWYRQDPGLGLRLIYFSYDVKMKEKGDIPEGYSVSREKKERFSLILESASTNQTSMYLCASTRTLGYEQYFGPGTRLTVT.

The V gene is TRBV30, the J gene TRBJ1-2; D gene ambiguous. The germline gives CDR1 GTSNPN, CDR2 SVGIG (reference sequence). Deletions cut 1 base from V and 7 bases from J, with 10 bases between. The CDR3 has 12 residues. The CDR3: CAWSARLGGYTF. The CDR3 region has the DNA TGTGCCTGGAGTGCCAGGCTCGGTGGCTACACCTTC.

This chain connects TRBV28 to TRBJ2-7, with 14 bases identical to TRBD2. Germline V CDR1 and CDR2: MDHEN, SYDVKM. The CDR3 is 18 residues long. With V trimmed by 6 bases and J by 4 bases, 14 bases remained unmatched. The CDR3 loop reads CASSTTTLGTSGSYEQYF. For the CDR3, the DNA is TGTGCCAGCAGCACGACGACCCTAGGGACTAGCGGGAGTTACGAGCAGTACTTC.